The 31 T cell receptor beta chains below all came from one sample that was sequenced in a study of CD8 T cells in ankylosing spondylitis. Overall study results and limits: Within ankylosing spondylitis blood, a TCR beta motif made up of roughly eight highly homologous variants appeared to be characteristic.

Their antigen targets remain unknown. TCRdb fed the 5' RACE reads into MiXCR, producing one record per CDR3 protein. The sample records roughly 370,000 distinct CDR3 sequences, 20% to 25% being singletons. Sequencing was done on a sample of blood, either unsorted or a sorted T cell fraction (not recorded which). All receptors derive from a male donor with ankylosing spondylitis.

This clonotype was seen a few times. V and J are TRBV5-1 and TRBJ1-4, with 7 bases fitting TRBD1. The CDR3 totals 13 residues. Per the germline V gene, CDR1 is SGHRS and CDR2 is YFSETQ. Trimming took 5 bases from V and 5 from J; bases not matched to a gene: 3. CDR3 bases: TGCGCCAGCAGGGGGACAGAGAATGAAAAACTGTTTTTT. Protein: CASRGTENEKLFF.

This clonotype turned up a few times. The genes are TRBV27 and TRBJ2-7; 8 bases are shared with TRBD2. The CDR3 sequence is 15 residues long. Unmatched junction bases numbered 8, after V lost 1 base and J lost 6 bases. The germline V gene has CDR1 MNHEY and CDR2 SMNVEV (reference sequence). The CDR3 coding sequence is TGTGCCAGCAGTTTATGGGTTAGCGGGATCGGCGAGCAGTACTTC. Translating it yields CASSLWVSGIGEQYF.

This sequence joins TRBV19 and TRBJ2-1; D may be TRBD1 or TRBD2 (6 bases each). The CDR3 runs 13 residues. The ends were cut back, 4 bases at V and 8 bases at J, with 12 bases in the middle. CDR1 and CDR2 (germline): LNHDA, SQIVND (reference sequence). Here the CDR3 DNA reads TGTGCCAGTAGTACCCACAGGGACTATGAGCAGTTCTTC. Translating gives CASSTHRDYEQFF.

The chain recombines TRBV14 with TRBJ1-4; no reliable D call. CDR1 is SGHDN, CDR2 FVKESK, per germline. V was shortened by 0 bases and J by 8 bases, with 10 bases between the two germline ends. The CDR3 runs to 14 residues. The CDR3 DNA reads TGTGCCAGCAGCCAAGATATTGGAAGGGAAAAACTGTTTTTT. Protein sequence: CASSQDIGREKLFF. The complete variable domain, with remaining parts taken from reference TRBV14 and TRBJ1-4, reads EAGVTQFPSHSVIEKGQTVTLRCDPISGHDNLYWYRRVMGKEIKFLLHFVKESKQDESGMPNNRFLAERTGGTYSTLKVQPAELEDSGVYFCASSQDIGREKLFFGSGTQLSVL.

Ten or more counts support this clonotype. CDR3: CASSPLDRASSYEQYF. CDR3 coding DNA: TGTGCCAGCAGTCCCCTGGACAGGGCAAGCTCCTACGAGCAGTACTTC. The chain carries TRBV12-3 or TRBV12-4 and TRBJ2-7; 8 nucleotides match TRBD1. V lost 5 bases and J lost 0; bases outside the gene matches: 9. The CDR3 spans 16 residues.

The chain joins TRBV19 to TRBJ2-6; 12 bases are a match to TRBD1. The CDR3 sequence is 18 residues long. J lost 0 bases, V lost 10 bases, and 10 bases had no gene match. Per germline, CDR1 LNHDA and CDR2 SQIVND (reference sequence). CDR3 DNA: TGTGCCACCAGACCGGGACAGGGGGCTCCCTCTGGGGCCAACGTCCTGACTTTC. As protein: CATRPGQGAPSGANVLTF.

The chain's CDR3 is CASSLIRRDTPFF. The CDR3 DNA is TGTGCCAGCAGCTTAATCCGAAGGGACACTCCGTTCTTC. The chain combines TRBV7-2 with TRBJ2-1; maybe TRBD1 (6 bases). The V gene's germline CDR1 is SGHTA and CDR2 FQGNSA. Trimming removed 2 bases from V and 15 bases from J, with 17 bases in between. The CDR3 extends over 13 amino acids.

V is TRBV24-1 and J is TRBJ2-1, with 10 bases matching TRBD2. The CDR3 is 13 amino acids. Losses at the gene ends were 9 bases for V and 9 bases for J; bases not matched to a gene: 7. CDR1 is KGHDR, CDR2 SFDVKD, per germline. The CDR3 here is CATASGSSSEQFF. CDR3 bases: TGTGCCACCGCTAGCGGGAGTTCGAGTGAGCAGTTCTTC.

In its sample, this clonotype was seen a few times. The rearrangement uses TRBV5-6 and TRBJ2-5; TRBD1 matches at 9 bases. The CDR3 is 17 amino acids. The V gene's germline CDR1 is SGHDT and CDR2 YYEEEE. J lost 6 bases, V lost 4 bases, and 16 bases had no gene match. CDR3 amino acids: CASSLIPGQGSVQTQYF. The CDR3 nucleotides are TGTGCCAGCAGCCTCATTCCGGGACAGGGAAGTGTGCAGACCCAGTACTTC.

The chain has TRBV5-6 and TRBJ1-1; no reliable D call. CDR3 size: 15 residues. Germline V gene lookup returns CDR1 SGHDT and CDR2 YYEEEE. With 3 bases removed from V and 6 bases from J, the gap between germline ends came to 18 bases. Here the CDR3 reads CASSSLNRAPAEAFF. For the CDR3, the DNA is TGTGCCAGCAGCTCCCTTAATAGGGCCCCGGCTGAAGCTTTCTTT.

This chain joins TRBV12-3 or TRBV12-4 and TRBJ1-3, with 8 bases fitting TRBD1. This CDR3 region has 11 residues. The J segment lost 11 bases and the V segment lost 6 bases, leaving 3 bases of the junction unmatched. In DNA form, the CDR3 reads TGTGCCAGCAGGAGACAGGGGCCCATATATTTT. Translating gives CASRRQGPIYF.

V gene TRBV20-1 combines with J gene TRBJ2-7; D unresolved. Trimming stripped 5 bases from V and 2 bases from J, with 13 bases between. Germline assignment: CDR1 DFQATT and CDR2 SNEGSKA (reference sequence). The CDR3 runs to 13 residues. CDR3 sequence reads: CSASALGPYEQYF. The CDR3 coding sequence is TGCAGTGCTTCCGCCCTTGGTCCCTACGAGCAGTACTTC.

The CDR3 nucleotides read TGTGCCAGCACCCCGGGGGGGGATAATGAAAAACTGTTTTTT. Its protein is CASTPGGDNEKLFF. This chain connects TRBV12-3 or TRBV12-4 to TRBJ1-4, with a tentative D call TRBD1 (5 bases). The CDR3 is made up of 14 amino acids. V lost 7 bases to trimming and J lost 4 bases, with 13 bases between them.

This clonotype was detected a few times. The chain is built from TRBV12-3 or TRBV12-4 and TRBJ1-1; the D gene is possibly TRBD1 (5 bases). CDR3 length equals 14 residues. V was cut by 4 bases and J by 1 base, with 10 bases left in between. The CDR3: CASSSRQGNTEAFF. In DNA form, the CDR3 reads TGTGCCAGCAGTTCGCGTCAGGGGAACACTGAAGCTTTCTTT.

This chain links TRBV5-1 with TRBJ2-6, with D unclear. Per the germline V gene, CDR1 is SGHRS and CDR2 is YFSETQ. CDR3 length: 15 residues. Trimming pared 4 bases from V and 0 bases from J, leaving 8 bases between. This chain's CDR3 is CASSPISSGANVLTF. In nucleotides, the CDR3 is TGCGCCAGCAGCCCAATATCCTCTGGGGCCAACGTCCTGACTTTC.

CDR3: CSVEGDGSSTDTQYF. CDR3 in DNA: TGCAGCGTTGAGGGGGACGGATCTAGCACAGATACGCAGTATTTT. The chain has TRBV29-1 and TRBJ2-3; D may correspond to TRBD1 or TRBD2 (5 bases each). In germline, CDR1 is SQVTM, CDR2 ANQGSEA. The CDR3 sequence is 15 residues long. V lost 3 bases and J lost 0, with 13 bases in between.

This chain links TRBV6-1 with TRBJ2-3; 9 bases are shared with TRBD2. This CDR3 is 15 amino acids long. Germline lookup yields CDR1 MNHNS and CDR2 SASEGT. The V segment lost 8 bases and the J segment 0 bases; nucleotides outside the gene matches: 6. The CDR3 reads CASGLTSGSTDTQYF. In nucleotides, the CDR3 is TGTGCCAGCGGACTGACTAGCGGAAGCACAGATACGCAGTATTTT.

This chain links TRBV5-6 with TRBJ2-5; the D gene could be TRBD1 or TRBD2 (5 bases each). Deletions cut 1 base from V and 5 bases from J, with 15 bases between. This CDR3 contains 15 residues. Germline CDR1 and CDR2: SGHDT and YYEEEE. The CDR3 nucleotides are TGTGCCAGCAGCTTGCCCATATCCGGGGCGGAGACCCAGTACTTC. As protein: CASSLPISGAETQYF.

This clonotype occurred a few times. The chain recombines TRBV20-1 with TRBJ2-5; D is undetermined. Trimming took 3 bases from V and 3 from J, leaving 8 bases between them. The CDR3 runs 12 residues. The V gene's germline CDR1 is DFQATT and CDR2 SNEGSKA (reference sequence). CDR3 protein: CSASGAEETQYF. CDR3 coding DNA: TGCAGTGCTAGCGGCGCGGAAGAGACCCAGTACTTC.

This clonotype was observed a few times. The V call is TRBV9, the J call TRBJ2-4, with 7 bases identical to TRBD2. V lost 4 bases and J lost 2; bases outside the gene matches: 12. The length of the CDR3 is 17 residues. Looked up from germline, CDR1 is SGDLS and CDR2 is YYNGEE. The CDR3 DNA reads TGTGCCAGCAGCCCAAGAGGGAGCGGGACCCCCAAAAACATTCAGTACTTC. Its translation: CASSPRGSGTPKNIQYF. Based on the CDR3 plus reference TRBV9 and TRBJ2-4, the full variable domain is DSGVTQTPKHLITATGQRVTLRCSPRSGDLSVYWYQQSLDQGLQFLIQYYNGEERAKGNILERFSAQQFPDLHSELNLSSLELGDSALYFCASSPRGSGTPKNIQYFGAGTRLSVL.

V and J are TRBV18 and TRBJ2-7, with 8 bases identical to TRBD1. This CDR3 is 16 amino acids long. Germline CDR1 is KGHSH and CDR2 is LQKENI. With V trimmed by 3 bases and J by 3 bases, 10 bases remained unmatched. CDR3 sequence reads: CASSPSGQAPRYEQYF. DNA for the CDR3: TGTGCCAGCTCACCCTCGGGACAGGCTCCACGCTACGAGCAGTACTTC.

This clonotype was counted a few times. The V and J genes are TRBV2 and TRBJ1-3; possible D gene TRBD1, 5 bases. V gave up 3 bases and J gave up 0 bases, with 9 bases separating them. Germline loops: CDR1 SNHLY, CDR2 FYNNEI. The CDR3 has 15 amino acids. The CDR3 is CASSEGTHSGNTIYF. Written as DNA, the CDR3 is TGTGCCAGCAGTGAGGGGACGCACTCTGGAAACACCATATATTTT.

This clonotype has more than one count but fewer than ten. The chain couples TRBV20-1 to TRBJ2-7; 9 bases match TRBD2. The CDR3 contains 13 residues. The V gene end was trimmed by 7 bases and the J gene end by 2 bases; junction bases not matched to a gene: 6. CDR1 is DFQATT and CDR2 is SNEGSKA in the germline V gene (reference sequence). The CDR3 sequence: CSVLSGGAYEQYF. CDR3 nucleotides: TGCAGTGTTCTTAGCGGGGGAGCCTACGAGCAGTACTTC.

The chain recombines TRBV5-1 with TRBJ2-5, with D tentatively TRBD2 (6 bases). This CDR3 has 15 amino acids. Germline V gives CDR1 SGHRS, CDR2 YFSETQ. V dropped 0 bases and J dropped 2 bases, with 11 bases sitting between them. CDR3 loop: CASSLVAGTQETQYF. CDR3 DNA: TGCGCCAGCAGCTTGGTGGCAGGGACTCAAGAGACCCAGTACTTC.

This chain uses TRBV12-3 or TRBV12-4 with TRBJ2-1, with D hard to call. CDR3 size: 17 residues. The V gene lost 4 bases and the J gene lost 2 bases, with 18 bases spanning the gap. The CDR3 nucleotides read TGTGCCAGCAGTTCAGGATGGGTAGGGCTTACCTACAATGAGCAGTTCTTC. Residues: CASSSGWVGLTYNEQFF.

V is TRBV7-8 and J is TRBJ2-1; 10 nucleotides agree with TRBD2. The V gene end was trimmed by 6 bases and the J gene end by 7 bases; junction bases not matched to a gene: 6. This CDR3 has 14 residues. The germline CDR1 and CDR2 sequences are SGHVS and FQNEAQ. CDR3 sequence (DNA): TGTGCCAGCAGTAGTAAGCGGGAGGGTAATGAGCAGTTCTTC. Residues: CASSSKREGNEQFF.

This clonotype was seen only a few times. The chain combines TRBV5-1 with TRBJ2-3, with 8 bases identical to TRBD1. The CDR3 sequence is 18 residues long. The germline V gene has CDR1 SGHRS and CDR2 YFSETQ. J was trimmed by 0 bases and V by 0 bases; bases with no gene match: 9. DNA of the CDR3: TGCGCCAGCAGCTTGGGCCCTGAGGACAGGGCGAGCACAGATACGCAGTATTTT. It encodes CASSLGPEDRASTDTQYF.

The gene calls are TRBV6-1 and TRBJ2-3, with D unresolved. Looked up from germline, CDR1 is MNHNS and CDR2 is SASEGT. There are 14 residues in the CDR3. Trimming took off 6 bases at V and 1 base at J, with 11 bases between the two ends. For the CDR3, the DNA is TGTGCCAGCAGATTGGGGATTGGCACAGATACGCAGTATTTT. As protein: CASRLGIGTDTQYF.

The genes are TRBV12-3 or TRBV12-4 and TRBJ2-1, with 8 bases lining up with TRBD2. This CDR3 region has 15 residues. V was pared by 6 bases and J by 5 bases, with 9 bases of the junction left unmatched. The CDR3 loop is CASRSIAGRNNEQFF. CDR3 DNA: TGTGCCAGCAGATCCATAGCGGGAAGAAACAATGAGCAGTTCTTC.

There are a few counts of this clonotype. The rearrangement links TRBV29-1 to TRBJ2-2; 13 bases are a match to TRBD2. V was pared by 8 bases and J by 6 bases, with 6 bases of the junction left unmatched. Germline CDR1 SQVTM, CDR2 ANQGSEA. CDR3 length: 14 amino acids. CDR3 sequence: CSTGTSGNSGELFF. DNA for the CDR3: TGCAGCACCGGGACTAGCGGGAATTCCGGGGAGCTGTTTTTT.

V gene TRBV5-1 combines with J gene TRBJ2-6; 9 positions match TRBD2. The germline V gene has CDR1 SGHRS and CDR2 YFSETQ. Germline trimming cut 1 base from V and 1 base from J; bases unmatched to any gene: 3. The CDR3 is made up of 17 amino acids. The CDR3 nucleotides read TGCGCCAGCAGCTTGTTGCTAGCGGGATCTGGGGCCAACGTCCTGACTTTC. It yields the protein CASSLLLAGSGANVLTF.